This TCR beta chain was sequenced during a study of blood T cell repertoires in COVID-19. Across the study: From T cells, B-cell-depleted T cells, or PBMCs came the material, which was cDNA or gDNA.

The protocol was immunoSEQ multiplex PCR, while the TCRdb copy is restricted to in-frame clones and leaves out a portion. The sample lists approximately 300,000 clones; about 90% were seen once. CDR3 length: 15 amino acids. V was pared by 4 bases and J by 2 bases, with 13 bases between. Per the germline V gene, CDR1 is SGHKS and CDR2 is YYEKEE (reference sequence). Source material: peripheral blood. The receptor was isolated from a woman in her 50s who had recovered from COVID-19. The V and J genes are TRBV5-5 and TRBJ2-1; perhaps TRBD1 as D (5 bases). The CDR3 loop is CASSVGHTTYNEQFF. The CDR3 DNA sequence: TGTGCCAGCAGCGTCGGACACACCACCTACAATGAGCAGTTCTTC.